The rows below give T cell receptor beta chains drawn from one sample of a study of vaccination and CD4 T cells after COVID-19. No antigens are known for them. MiXCR was run by TCRdb on the PCR reads, yielding one entry per CDR3 protein. The sample shows 9,500 to 15,000 distinct CDR3 sequences, approximately 60% of them seen only once. The sequenced material came from CD4+ T cells from blood, cultured in vitro. The source is a human donor who had recovered from COVID-19. CDR3s include the opening cysteine and the closing phenylalanine or tryptophan. D genes are given only for firm matches. The size field is filled for only some rows; it gives once, few, many or a size class.

cdr3_nt cdr3_aa j_call v_call clone_size d_call
TGTGCCAGCGGTAACGGACTCCTAGGGGAGCAGTACTTC CASGNGLLGEQYF TRBJ2-7 TRBV7-2 . .
TGCAGTGCTAGGACAGGGGATCAGAGGGAGACCCAGTACTTC CSARTGDQRETQYF TRBJ2-5 TRBV20-1 few TRBD1
TGTGCCACCACCGGGGACGGGGGAAACTATGGCTACACCTTC CATTGDGGNYGYTF TRBJ1-2 TRBV24-1 few .
TGTGCCAGCAGGACTAGCGCTCAAGAGACCCAGTACTTC CASRTSAQETQYF TRBJ2-5 TRBV27 . TRBD2
TGTGCCAGCAGTGCCCCACCCCAGACAGGCGCGGTGGGAACCCTCCACTTT CASSAPPQTGAVGTLHF TRBJ1-6 TRBV6-1 . .
TGTGCCAGCAGCTGGCGGGAAGGCCACACCGGGGAGCTGTTTTTT CASSWREGHTGELFF TRBJ2-2 TRBV7-8 once .
TGTGCCAGCAGTGACTCGGACAGGGGGGAGCTGTTTTTT CASSDSDRGELFF TRBJ2-2 TRBV6-4 few TRBD1
TGTGCCATCAGTGAGTCGATACAGGGGGCCAAAGAGCAGTACTTC CAISESIQGAKEQYF TRBJ2-7 TRBV10-3 once TRBD1
TGTGCCAGCAGCCGTTTAAGGTCGGGGGAGACCCAGTACTTC CASSRLRSGETQYF TRBJ2-5 TRBV11-1 few .
TGTGCCATCAGTGAGTTCGACAGGGCCGGGGTCTATGGCTACACCTTC CAISEFDRAGVYGYTF TRBJ1-2 TRBV10-3 . TRBD1
TGTGCCAGCAGCGTTAGTATATCTATGAACACCGGGGAGCTGTTTTTT CASSVSISMNTGELFF TRBJ2-2 TRBV9 . .
TGCGCCAGCAGCTTGGAGACCCGGGGGAAAGTTTCACCCCTCCACTTT CASSLETRGKVSPLHF TRBJ1-6 TRBV5-1 . .
TGTGCCAGCAGCTTAGGGACTGGAGCGAGGACCTACAATGAGCAGTTCTTC CASSLGTGARTYNEQFF TRBJ2-1 TRBV7-2 . .
TGTGCCAGCAGCTTAGGCCGGGATAACGAGCAGTACTTC CASSLGRDNEQYF TRBJ2-7 TRBV7-8 . .
TGTGCCAGCAGTGGCCGGGACAGGGGTAATGGCTACACCTTC CASSGRDRGNGYTF TRBJ1-2 TRBV6-1 few TRBD1
TGCAGTGCTAGTCCAGGCATTTTTCCCTATAATTCACCCCTCCACTTT CSASPGIFPYNSPLHF TRBJ1-6 TRBV20-1 . .
TGCAGTGCCAGAACCGGCCCCGAGACCCAGTACTTC CSARTGPETQYF TRBJ2-5 TRBV20-1 . .
TGCGCCAGGCGACTAGCGGGTGAGGGCCCGAACACCGGGGAGCTGTTTTTT CARRLAGEGPNTGELFF TRBJ2-2 TRBV10-1 . TRBD2
TGCAGTGCCCGGGGACTAGTGCAGCAAGAGACCCAGTACTTC CSARGLVQQETQYF TRBJ2-5 TRBV20-1 . TRBD2
TGTGCCAGTAGTAGGGACAGGGCGTCACAAGCTTTCTTT CASSRDRASQAFF TRBJ1-1 TRBV19 . TRBD1
TGTGCCAGCAGCTTAGGACAGGGCTGGGCCGGGGAGCTGTTTTTT CASSLGQGWAGELFF TRBJ2-2 TRBV7-2 . TRBD1
TGTGCCACCAGCAGAGAGGGGGCTGGGGCCAACGTCCTGACTTTC CATSREGAGANVLTF TRBJ2-6 TRBV15 few .
TGCGCCAGCAGCCCCGCTCGGGCAAACTACGAGCAGTACTTC CASSPARANYEQYF TRBJ2-7 TRBV5-1 . .
TGCAGTGCCCTCGGGACTAGCGGGAGTGGCAGCCCCGGGGAGCTGTTTTTT CSALGTSGSGSPGELFF TRBJ2-2 TRBV20-1 few TRBD2
TGTGCCAGCAGCTTGGGACAGACGAACACTGAAGCTTTCTTT CASSLGQTNTEAFF TRBJ1-1 TRBV11-1 . TRBD1